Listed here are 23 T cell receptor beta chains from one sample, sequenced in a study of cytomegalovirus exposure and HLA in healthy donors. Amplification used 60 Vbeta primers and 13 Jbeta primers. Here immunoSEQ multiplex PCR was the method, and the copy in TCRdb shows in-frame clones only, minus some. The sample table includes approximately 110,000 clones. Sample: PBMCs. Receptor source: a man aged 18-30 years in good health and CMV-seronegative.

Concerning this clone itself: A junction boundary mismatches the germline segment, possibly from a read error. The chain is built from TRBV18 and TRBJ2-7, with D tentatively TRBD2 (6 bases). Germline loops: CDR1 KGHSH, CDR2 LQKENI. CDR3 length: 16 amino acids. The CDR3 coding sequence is TGTGCCAGCTCATCCCTCCGGGACTCGACGCCTTCCGGGCAGAACTTC. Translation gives CASSSLRDSTPSGQNF.

The CDR3 sequence is CASRRTSGKNEQFF. The CDR3 nucleotides read TGCGCCAGCAGGCGGACTAGCGGGAAAAATGAGCAGTTCTTC. This sequence joins TRBV5-1 and TRBJ2-1, with 12 positions matching TRBD2. Per germline, CDR1 SGHRS and CDR2 YFSETQ. After removal of 5 bases from V and 7 bases from J, the junction contained 4 bases not matched to a gene. This CDR3 has 14 amino acids.

The CDR3 nucleotides are TGTGCCAGCAGTTCCCCGGGGGACTCCCTGGTGAATGAGCAGTTCTTC. Translation gives CASSSPGDSLVNEQFF. The rearrangement links TRBV28 to TRBJ2-1; tentatively, D is TRBD2 (6 bases). Per the germline V gene, CDR1 is MDHEN and CDR2 is SYDVKM. The V and J ends lost 4 bases and 7 bases respectively, with 20 bases between them. The CDR3 loop spans 16 amino acids.

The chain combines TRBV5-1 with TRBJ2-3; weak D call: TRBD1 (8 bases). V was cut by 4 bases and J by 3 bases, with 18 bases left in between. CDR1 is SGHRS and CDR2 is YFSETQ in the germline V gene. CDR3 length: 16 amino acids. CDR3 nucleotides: TGCGCCAGCAGCAGAGGGGGGGACAGGATAACAGATACGCAGTATTTT. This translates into CASSRGGDRITDTQYF.

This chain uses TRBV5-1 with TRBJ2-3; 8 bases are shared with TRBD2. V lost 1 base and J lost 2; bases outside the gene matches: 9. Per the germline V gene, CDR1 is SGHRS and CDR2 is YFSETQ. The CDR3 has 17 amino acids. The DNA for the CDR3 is TGCGCCAGCAGCTTGTTGAATAGCGGGGCCTTCACAGATACGCAGTATTTT. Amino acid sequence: CASSLLNSGAFTDTQYF. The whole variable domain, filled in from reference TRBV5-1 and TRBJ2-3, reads KAGVTQTPRYLIKTRGQQVTLSCSPISGHRSVSWYQQTPGQGLQFLFEYFSETQRNKGNFPGRFSGRQFSNSRSEMNVSTLELGDSALYLCASSLLNSGAFTDTQYFGPGTRLTVL.

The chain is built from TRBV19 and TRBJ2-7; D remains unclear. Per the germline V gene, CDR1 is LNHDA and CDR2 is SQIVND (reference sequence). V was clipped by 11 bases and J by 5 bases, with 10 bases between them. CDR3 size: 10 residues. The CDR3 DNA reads TGTGCCCAGAGGCCGGACGAGCAGTACTTC. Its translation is CAQRPDEQYF.

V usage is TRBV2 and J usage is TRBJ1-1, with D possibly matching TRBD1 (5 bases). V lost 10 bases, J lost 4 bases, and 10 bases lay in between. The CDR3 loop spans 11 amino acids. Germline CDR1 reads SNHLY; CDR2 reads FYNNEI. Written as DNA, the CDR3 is TGTGCCACCCGACAGTCCACTGAAGCTTTCTTT. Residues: CATRQSTEAFF.

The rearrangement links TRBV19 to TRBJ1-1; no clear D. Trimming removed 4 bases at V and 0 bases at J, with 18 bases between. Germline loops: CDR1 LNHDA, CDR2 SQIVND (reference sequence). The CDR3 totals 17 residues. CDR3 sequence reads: CASSTFSTDSMNTEAFF. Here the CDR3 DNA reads TGTGCCAGTAGTACTTTCTCAACCGACTCCATGAACACTGAAGCTTTCTTT.

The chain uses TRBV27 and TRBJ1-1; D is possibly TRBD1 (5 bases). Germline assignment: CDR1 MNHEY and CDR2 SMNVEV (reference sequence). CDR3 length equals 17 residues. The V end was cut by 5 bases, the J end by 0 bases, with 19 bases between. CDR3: CASSPPGPIQMNTEAFF. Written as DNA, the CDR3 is TGTGCCAGCAGTCCCCCAGGGCCTATACAGATGAACACTGAAGCTTTCTTT.

The chain's CDR3 is CASSEYSRSRGYTF. Here the CDR3 DNA reads TGTGCCAGCAGTGAATACTCGAGGAGCCGTGGCTACACCTTC. This chain connects TRBV25-1 to TRBJ1-2; D gene unclear. The CDR3 loop spans 14 amino acids. Germline CDR1 is MGHDK and CDR2 is SYGVNS. V lost 0 bases to trimming and J lost 7 bases, with 12 bases between them.

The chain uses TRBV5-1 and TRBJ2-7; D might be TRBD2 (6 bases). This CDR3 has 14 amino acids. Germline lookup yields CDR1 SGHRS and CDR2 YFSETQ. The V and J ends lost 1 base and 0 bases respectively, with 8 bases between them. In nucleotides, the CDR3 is TGCGCCAGCAGCTTGCTAGCGACCTCCTACGAGCAGTACTTC. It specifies CASSLLATSYEQYF.

CDR3 in amino acids: CASSLSGTGLSNSPLHF. Written as DNA, the CDR3 is TGTGCCAGCTCACTGTCCGGGACAGGTCTGTCTAATTCACCCCTCCACTTT. V and J are TRBV18 and TRBJ1-6, with TRBD1 matching 8 bases. J was trimmed by 6 bases and V by 4 bases; bases with no gene match: 11. Looked up from germline, CDR1 is KGHSH and CDR2 is LQKENI. This CDR3 contains 17 residues. The full variable domain, in which reference TRBV18 and TRBJ1-6 provide the parts outside the CDR3, is NAGVMQNPRHLVRRRGQEARLRCSPMKGHSHVYWYRQLPEEGLKFMVYLQKENIIDESGMPKERFSAEFPKEGPSILRIQQVVRGDSAAYFCASSLSGTGLSNSPLHFGNGTRLTVT.

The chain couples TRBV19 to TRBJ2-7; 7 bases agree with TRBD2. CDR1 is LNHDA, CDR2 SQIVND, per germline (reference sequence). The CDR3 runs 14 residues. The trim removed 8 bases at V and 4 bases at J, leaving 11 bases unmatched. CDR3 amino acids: CASSDRDYSYEQYF. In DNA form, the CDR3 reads TGTGCCAGTTCGGACCGGGACTACAGTTACGAGCAGTACTTC.

In DNA, the CDR3 is TGTGCCAGTAGTAGCACGGTACTCTCACCCCTCCACTTT. It codes for CASSSTVLSPLHF. This chain joins TRBV19 and TRBJ1-6; D call uncertain. The CDR3 runs 13 residues. Trimming took 4 bases from V and 10 from J, leaving 11 bases between them. CDR1 and CDR2 (germline): LNHDA, SQIVND (reference sequence).

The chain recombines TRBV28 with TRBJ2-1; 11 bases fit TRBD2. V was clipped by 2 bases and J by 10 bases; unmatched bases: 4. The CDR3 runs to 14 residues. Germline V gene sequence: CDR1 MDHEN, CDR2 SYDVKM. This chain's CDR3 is CASSLLAGGNEQFF. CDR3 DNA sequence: TGTGCCAGCAGTTTACTAGCGGGAGGTAACGAGCAGTTCTTC.

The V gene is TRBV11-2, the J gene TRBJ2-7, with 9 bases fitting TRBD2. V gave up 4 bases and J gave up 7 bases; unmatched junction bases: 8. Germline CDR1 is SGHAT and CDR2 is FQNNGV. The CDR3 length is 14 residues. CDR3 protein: CASSSIAGALEQYF. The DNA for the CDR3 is TGTGCCAGCAGCTCAATAGCGGGAGCGTTGGAGCAGTACTTC.

The CDR3 DNA is TGTGCCACCAGCAGAGCTACAGGGGTGTTGTACAATGAGCAGTTCTTC. Translated: CATSRATGVLYNEQFF. The chain links TRBV15 to TRBJ2-1, with 7 bases that match TRBD1. Losses at the gene ends were 1 base for V and 4 bases for J; bases not matched to a gene: 7. The germline gives CDR1 LNHNV, CDR2 YYDKDF (reference sequence). The CDR3 is 16 residues long.

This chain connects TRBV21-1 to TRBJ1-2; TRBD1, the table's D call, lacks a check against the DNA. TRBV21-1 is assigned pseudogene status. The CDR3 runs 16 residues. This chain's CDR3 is CAILSGMGTANYGYTF. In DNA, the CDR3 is TGTGCCATCCTGTCAGGGATGGGAACTGCTAACTATGGCTACACCTTC.

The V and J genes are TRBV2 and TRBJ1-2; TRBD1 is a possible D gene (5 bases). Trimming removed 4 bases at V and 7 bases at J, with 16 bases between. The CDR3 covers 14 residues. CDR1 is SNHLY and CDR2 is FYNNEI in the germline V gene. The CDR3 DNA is TGTGCCAGCAGTGTTGAGTTGGGACTAAGTGGCTACACCTTC. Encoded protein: CASSVELGLSGYTF. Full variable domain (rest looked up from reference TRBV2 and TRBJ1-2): EPEVTQTPSHQVTQMGQEVILRCVPISNHLYFYWYRQILGQKVEFLVSFYNNEISEKSEIFDDQFSVERPDGSNFTLKIRSTKLEDSAMYFCASSVELGLSGYTFGSGTRLTVV.

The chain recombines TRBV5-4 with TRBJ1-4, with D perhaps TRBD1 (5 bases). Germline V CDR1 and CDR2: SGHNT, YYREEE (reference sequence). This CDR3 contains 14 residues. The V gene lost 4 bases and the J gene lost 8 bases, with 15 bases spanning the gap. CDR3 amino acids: CASSRDAGLEKLFF. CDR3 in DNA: TGTGCCAGCAGCCGTGATGCAGGGTTGGAAAAACTGTTTTTT.

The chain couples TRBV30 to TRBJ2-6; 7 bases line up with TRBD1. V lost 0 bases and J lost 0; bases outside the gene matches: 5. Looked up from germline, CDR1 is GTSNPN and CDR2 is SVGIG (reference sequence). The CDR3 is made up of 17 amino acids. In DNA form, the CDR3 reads TGTGCCTGGAGTGTAGGGGGCCTTTTCTCTGGGGCCAACGTCCTGACTTTC. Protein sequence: CAWSVGGLFSGANVLTF.

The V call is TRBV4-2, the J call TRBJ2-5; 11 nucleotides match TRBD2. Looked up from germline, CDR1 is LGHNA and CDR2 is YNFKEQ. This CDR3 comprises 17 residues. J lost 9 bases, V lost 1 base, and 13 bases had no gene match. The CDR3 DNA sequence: TGTGCCAGCAGCCAAGGGGTCGGTGGTAGCGGGGGGGCGTCCCAGTACTTC. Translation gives CASSQGVGGSGGASQYF.

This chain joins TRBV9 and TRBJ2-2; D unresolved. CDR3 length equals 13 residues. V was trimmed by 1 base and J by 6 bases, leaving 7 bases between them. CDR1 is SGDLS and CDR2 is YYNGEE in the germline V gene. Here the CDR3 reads CASSVIPSGELFF. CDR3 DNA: TGTGCCAGCAGCGTAATTCCCTCCGGGGAGCTGTTTTTT.